The T cell receptor (beta chain) described here comes from a study of shared clonotypes between healthy human individuals. The CDR3 runs to 16 residues. The V and J ends lost 1 base and 2 bases, in that order; junction bases with no gene match: 9. Looked up from germline, CDR1 is SGHRS and CDR2 is YFSETQ. Sequencing used immunoSEQ multiplex PCR; TCRdb keeps in-frame clones, though not all of them. This repertoire shows 2 million to 3 million clones, approximately 93% found once; its top ten account for about 0.39%. This TCR derives from a man aged 18 to 29 in good health. Some clones in this sample may be carry-over from other donors' samples. The sequenced sample was naive CD4+ T cells from PBMCs. Documented subset: CD45RA+ positively selected. This rearrangement joins TRBV5-1 to TRBJ2-7; 7 bases are shared with TRBD2. DNA of the CDR3: TGCGCCAGCAGCTTGCAAGGAGAGCGGGGAACCTACGAGCAGTACTTC. It translates to CASSLQGERGTYEQYF.